This T cell receptor (beta chain) was documented in a study of T cell changes during pregnancy in multiple sclerosis (dated by TCRdb to about 2019). Regarding the complete study: In women with multiple sclerosis, the researchers looked at how the T cell repertoire shifted as pregnancy progressed.

A word on this clone: It has no known antigen specificity. Qualities for individual bases were not recorded, and no much larger clone is one base off.

Library construction relied on the immunoSEQ multiplex PCR assay. TCRdb took over this immuneACCESS table, retaining in-frame rearrangements with V and J assigned. Such tables are incomplete; in checked studies, under half of the missing clones stem from an unresolved V gene, and the remainder is unexplained. This sample is represented by about 61,000 clones; just under 90% of them were singletons. Together, the top ten hold 0.89% of the sample. The TCR originated in a female donor in good health, enrolled as a control in a pregnancy study. This specimen consisted of peripheral blood, obtained in the first trimester of pregnancy.

CDR3 loop: CASSQDPGSLSGSGIYEQYF. The nucleotides read TGCGCCAGCAGTCAGGACCCGGGGAGCCTGAGCGGGTCCGGGATCTACGAGCAGTACTTC. Rearrangement joined TRBV23-1 to TRBJ2-7; possibly the D gene is TRBD2, per 6 matching bases. TRBV23-1 is marked as an open reading frame, function uncertain. The CDR3 sequence holds 20 residues, the cysteine and phenylalanine included. Only the CDR3 DNA stays, 60 bases, in frame from base 1. V lost 3 bases and J lost 3 bases; the stretch between them is 30 bases long.